The entry below gives a single T cell receptor beta chain sequence along with its context. Its target is unknown. Several immunoSEQ 96-well plates shared each subset's DNA, each plate a replicate. Methods used by the authors: With immunoSEQ giving junction-only sequences and no quality scores, filtering differed. Some clones are missing from TCRdb's copy, which holds only in-frame ones; the method was immunoSEQ multiplex PCR. The V and J calls and clone size come from that table; D and trimming were worked out from the DNA. Altogether 2 million to 2.5 million clones are present, roughly 91% being singletons, with the ten largest covering 1.7%. The source of the sample is a study of shared clonotypes between healthy human individuals. Germline V lookup: CDR1 SSHAT, CDR2 FNYEAQ (reference sequence). After removal of 4 bases from V and 0 bases from J, the junction contained 5 bases not matched to a gene. This CDR3 contains 16 residues.

Study-wide results and caveats: The authors sampled blood alone, and tissue repertoires likely differ.

CD45RO-negative cells were positively selected for CCR7, leaving out terminally differentiated effector memory CD45RA+ cells. The chain joins TRBV7-7 to TRBJ2-2; 7 nucleotides match TRBD2. The receptor was derived from a man aged 18 to 30 in good health. Some clones in this sample may be carry-over from other donors' samples. Sequenced: naive CD8+ T cells from PBMCs. CDR3 nucleotide sequence: TGTGCCAGCAGCTATCGGGAGGACCCGAACACCGGGGAGCTGTTTTTT. Amino acid sequence: CASSYREDPNTGELFF. Full variable domain (remainder filled in from reference TRBV7-7 and TRBJ2-2): GAGVSQSPRYKVTKRGQDVTLRCDPISSHATLYWYQQALGQGPEFLTYFNYEAQPDKSGLPSDRFSAERPEGSISTLTIQRTEQRDSAMYRCASSYREDPNTGELFFGEGSRLTVL.